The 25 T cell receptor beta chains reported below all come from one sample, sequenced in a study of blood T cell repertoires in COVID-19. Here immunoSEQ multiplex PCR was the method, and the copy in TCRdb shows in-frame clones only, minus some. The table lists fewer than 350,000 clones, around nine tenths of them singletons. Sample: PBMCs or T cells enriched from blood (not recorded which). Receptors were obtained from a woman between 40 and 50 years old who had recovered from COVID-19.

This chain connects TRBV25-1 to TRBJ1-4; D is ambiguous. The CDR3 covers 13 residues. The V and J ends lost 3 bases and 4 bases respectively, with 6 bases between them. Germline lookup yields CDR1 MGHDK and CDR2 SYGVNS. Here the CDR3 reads CASSDRFNEKLFF. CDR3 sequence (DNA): TGTGCCAGCAGTGACAGGTTTAATGAAAAACTGTTTTTT.

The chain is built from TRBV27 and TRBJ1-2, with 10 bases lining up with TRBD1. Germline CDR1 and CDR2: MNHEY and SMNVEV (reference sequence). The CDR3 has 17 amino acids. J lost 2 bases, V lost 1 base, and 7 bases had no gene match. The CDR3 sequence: CASSLYGTGVGNYGYTF. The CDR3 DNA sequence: TGTGCCAGCAGTTTATATGGGACAGGGGTCGGCAACTATGGCTACACCTTC.

CDR3 protein: CASSVGTNTEAFF. Here the CDR3 DNA reads TGTGCCAGCAGCGTAGGTACTAACACTGAAGCTTTCTTT. The chain has TRBV9 and TRBJ1-1; D unresolved. With 0 bases removed from V and 2 bases from J, the gap between germline ends came to 5 bases. Germline CDR1 reads SGDLS; CDR2 reads YYNGEE. The CDR3 is 13 residues long. The full variable domain, its missing parts supplied by reference TRBV9 and TRBJ1-1, is DSGVTQTPKHLITATGQRVTLRCSPRSGDLSVYWYQQSLDQGLQFLIQYYNGEERAKGNILERFSAQQFPDLHSELNLSSLELGDSALYFCASSVGTNTEAFFGQGTRLTVV.

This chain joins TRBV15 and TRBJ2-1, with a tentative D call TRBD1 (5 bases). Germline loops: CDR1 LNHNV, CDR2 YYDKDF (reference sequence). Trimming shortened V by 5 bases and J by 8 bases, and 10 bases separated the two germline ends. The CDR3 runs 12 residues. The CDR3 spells CATSGQGDEQFF. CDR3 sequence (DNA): TGTGCCACCAGCGGGCAAGGGGATGAGCAGTTCTTC.

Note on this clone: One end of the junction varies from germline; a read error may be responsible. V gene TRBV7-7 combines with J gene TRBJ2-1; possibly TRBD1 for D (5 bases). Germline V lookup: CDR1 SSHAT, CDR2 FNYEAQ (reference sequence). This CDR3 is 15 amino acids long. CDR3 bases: TGTGCTAGCAGCCCCGACAGAAGCTCCTACAATGAGCAGTTCTTC. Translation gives CASSPDRSSYNEQFF.

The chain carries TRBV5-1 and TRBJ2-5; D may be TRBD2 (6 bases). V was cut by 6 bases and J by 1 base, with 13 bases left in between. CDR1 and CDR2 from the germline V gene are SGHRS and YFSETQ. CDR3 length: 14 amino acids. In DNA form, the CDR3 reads TGCGCCAGCATGTCGGGGGAGCCCCAAGAGACCCAGTACTTC. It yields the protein CASMSGEPQETQYF. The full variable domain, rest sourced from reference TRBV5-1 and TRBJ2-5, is KAGVTQTPRYLIKTRGQQVTLSCSPISGHRSVSWYQQTPGQGLQFLFEYFSETQRNKGNFPGRFSGRQFSNSRSEMNVSTLELGDSALYLCASMSGEPQETQYFGPGTRLLVL.

The CDR3 here is CSAAGISSYNEQFF. The CDR3 DNA reads TGCAGCGCCGCGGGGATCAGCTCCTACAATGAGCAGTTCTTC. This rearrangement joins TRBV29-1 to TRBJ2-1; a possible D gene is TRBD2 (6 bases). The CDR3 length is 14 residues. Trimming cost V 7 bases and J 0 bases, with 13 bases left between them. CDR1 SQVTM and CDR2 ANQGSEA come from the germline V gene.

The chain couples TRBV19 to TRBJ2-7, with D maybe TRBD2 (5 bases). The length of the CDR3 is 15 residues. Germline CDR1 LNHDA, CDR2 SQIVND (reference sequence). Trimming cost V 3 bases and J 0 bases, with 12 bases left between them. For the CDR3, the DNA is TGTGCCAGTAGTATGGAGGCCAGGAGCTCCTACGAGCAGTACTTC. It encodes CASSMEARSSYEQYF.

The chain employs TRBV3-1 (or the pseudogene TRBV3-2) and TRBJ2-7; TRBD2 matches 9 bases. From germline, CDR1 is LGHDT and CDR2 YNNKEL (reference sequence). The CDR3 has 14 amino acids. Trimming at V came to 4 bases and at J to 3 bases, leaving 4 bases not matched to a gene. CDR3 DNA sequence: TGTGCCAGCAGCCCCCTAGCGGGGAACTACGAGCAGTACTTC. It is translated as CASSPLAGNYEQYF.

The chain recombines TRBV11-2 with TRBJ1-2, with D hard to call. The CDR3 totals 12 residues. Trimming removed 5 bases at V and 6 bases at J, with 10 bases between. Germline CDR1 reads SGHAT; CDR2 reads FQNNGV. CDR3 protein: CASSPFRDGYTF. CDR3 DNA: TGTGCCAGCAGCCCATTTCGGGATGGCTACACCTTC. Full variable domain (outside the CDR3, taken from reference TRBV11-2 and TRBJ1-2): EAGVAQSPRYKIIEKRQSVAFWCNPISGHATLYWYQQILGQGPKLLIQFQNNGVVDDSQLPKDRFSAERLKGVDSTLKIQPAKLEDSAVYLCASSPFRDGYTFGSGTRLTVV.

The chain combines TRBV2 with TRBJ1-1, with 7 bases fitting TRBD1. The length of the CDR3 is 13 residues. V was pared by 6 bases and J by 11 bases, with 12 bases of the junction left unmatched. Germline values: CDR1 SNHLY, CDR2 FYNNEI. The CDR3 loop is CASSSEQGLGAFF. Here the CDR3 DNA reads TGTGCCAGCAGCAGCGAACAGGGGTTAGGGGCTTTCTTT. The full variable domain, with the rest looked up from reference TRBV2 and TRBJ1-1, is EPEVTQTPSHQVTQMGQEVILRCVPISNHLYFYWYRQILGQKVEFLVSFYNNEISEKSEIFDDQFSVERPDGSNFTLKIRSTKLEDSAMYFCASSSEQGLGAFFGQGTRLTVV.

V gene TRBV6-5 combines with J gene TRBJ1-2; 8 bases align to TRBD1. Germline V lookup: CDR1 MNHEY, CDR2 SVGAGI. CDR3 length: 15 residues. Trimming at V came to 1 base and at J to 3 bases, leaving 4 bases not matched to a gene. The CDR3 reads CASSYFDRGDYGYTF. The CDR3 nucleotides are TGTGCCAGCAGTTACTTTGACAGGGGTGACTATGGCTACACCTTC.

CDR3 in amino acids: CASSFAAVELFF. CDR3 sequence (DNA): TGTGCCAGCAGCTTCGCAGCGGTCGAGCTGTTTTTT. This chain links TRBV7-8 with TRBJ2-2, with D maybe TRBD2 (5 bases). V gave up 3 bases and J gave up 11 bases, with 10 bases separating them. The CDR3 is made up of 12 amino acids. Germline V CDR1 and CDR2: SGHVS, FQNEAQ.

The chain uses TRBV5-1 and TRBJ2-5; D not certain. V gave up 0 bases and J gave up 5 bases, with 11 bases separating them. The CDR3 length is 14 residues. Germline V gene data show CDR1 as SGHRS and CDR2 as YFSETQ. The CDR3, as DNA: TGCGCCAGCAGCTTGGACCCTGGTGAGGAGACCCAGTACTTC. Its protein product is CASSLDPGEETQYF.

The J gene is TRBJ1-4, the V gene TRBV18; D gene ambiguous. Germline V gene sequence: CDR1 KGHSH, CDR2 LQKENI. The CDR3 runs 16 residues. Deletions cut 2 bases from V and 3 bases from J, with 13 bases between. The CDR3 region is CASSPVDTPSNEKLFF. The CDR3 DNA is TGTGCCAGCTCACCAGTCGATACACCTTCTAATGAAAAACTGTTTTTT.

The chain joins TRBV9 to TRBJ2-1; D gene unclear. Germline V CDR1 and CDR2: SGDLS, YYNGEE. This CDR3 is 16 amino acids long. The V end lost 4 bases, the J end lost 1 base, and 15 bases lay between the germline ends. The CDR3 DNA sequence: TGTGCCAGCAGCCCTCTCTATAGTGGTTCCTACAATGAGCAGTTCTTC. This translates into CASSPLYSGSYNEQFF.

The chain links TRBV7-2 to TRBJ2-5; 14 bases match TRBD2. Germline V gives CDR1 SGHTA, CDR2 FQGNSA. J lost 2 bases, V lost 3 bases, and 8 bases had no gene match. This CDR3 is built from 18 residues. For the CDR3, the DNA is TGTGCCAGCAGCTTGGGCTGGGGACTAGCGGGAGTACAAGAGACCCAGTACTTC. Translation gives CASSLGWGLAGVQETQYF.

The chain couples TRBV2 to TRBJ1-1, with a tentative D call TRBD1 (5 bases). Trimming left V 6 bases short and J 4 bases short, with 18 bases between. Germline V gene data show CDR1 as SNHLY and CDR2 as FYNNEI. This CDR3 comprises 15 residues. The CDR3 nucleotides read TGTGCCAGCAGGCAGCCTGACAGAATTGGCACTGAAGCTTTCTTT. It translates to CASRQPDRIGTEAFF.

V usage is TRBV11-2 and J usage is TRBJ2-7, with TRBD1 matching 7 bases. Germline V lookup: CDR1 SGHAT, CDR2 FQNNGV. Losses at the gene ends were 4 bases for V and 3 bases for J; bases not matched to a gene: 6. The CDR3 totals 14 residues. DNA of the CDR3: TGTGCCAGCAGCTCAACACGACAGGGCTACGAGCAGTACTTC. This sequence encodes CASSSTRQGYEQYF. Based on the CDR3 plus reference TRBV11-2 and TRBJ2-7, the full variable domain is EAGVAQSPRYKIIEKRQSVAFWCNPISGHATLYWYQQILGQGPKLLIQFQNNGVVDDSQLPKDRFSAERLKGVDSTLKIQPAKLEDSAVYLCASSSTRQGYEQYFGPGTRLTVT.

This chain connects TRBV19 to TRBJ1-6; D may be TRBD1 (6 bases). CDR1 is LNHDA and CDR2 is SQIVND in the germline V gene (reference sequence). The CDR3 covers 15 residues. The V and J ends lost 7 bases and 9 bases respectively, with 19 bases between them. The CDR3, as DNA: TGTGCCAGTAAACAGGGAAGGGGCTCAACTTCACCCCTCCACTTT. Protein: CASKQGRGSTSPLHF. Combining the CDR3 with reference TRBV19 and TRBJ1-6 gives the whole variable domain DGGITQSPKYLFRKEGQNVTLSCEQNLNHDAMYWYRQDPGQGLRLIYYSQIVNDFQKGDIAEGYSVSREKKESFPLTVTSAQKNPTAFYLCASKQGRGSTSPLHFGNGTRLTVT.

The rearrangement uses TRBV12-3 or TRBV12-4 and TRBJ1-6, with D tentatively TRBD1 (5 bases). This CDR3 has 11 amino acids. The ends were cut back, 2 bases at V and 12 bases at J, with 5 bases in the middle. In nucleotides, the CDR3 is TGTGCCAGCAGTTTAAGGGGACCCCTCCACTTT. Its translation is CASSLRGPLHF.

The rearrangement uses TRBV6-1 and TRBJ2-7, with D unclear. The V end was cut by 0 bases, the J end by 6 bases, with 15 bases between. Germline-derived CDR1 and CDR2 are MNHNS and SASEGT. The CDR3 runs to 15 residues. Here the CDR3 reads CASSEARLGVLEQYF. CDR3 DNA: TGTGCCAGCAGTGAAGCTCGTCTAGGAGTCCTCGAGCAGTACTTC.

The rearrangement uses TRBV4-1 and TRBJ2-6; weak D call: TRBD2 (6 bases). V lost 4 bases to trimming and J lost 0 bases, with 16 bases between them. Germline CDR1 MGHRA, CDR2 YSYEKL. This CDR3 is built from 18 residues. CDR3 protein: CASSPGGGAASGANVLTF. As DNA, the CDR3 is TGCGCCAGCAGCCCCGGTGGAGGGGCCGCCTCTGGGGCCAACGTCCTGACTTTC.

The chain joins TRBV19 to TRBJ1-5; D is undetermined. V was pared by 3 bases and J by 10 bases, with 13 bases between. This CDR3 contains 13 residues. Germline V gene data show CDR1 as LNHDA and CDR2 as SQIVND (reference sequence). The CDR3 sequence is CASSIQQPGPQHF. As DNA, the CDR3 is TGTGCCAGTAGTATTCAGCAGCCGGGACCCCAGCATTTT.

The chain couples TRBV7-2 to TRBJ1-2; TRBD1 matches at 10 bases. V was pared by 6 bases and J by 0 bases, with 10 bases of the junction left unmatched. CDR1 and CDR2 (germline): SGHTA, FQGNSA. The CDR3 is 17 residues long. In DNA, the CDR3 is TGTGCCAGCAGTTATACCGGACAGGGGGAAACTAACTATGGCTACACCTTC. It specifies CASSYTGQGETNYGYTF. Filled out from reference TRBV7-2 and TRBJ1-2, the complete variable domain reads GAGVSQSPSNKVTEKGKDVELRCDPISGHTALYWYRQSLGQGLEFLIYFQGNSAPDKSGLPSDRFSAERTGGSVSTLTIQRTQQEDSAVYLCASSYTGQGETNYGYTFGSGTRLTVV.